This T cell receptor (beta chain) was identified during a study of tumor-infiltrating lymphocytes in primary liver carcinoma. On this clonotype itself: What it recognizes is unknown. A much larger clonotype is one base distant, so this may be a read error.

A constant-region primer primed TCR beta cDNA synthesis from roughly 500 ng of total RNA. Researchers made the TCR beta libraries by running three nested multiplex PCR rounds with slightly modified ARM-PCR. TCRdb reprocessed the multiplex PCR reads via MiXCR and lists one record per CDR3 protein. The repertoire holds approximately 330,000 distinct CDR3 sequences, with about two thirds as singletons. Findings of the study overall: Tumor region pairs outstripped tumor-adjacent and tumor-blood pairs in overlap.

Blood RNA originated from unsorted whole blood, with germline DNA additionally extracted. The sample consisted of peripheral blood. This TCR derives from a man aged 40-55 years with primary liver carcinoma and hepatitis B virus infection.

The CDR3: CASSYSTRTGSPLHF. The CDR3 DNA is TGTGCCAGCAGTTACTCCACACGGACTGGTTCACCCCTCCACTTT. This chain joins TRBV6-5 and TRBJ1-6; unclear D gene. Germline CDR1 and CDR2: MNHEY and SVGAGI. The CDR3 totals 15 residues. V was shortened by 0 bases and J by 9 bases, with 12 bases between the two germline ends.